One TCR beta chain is described in this entry. Its specificity is unknown. V was shortened by 6 bases and J by 7 bases, with 15 bases between the two germline ends. Germline lookup yields CDR1 MNHNY and CDR2 SVGAGI (reference sequence). The CDR3 is 14 residues long. This specimen belongs to a study of cytomegalovirus exposure and HLA in healthy donors. Study information: Earlier sequencing of about 200 million T cells yielded around 120 million unique TCR beta sequences. Study conclusions and caveats: In a later analysis, an Asian-associated ancestry cluster reportedly showed fewer N-insertions than the roughly 710-donor mean.

The PCR employed 60 Vbeta primers together with 13 Jbeta primers. As processed by the authors: In a later analysis, about 9.9 million of approximately 86 million unique beta chains occurred in at least two donors. Profiling relied on immunoSEQ multiplex PCR, and the TCRdb table lists in-frame clones only, not all of them. The DNA was the basis for D and trimming; V, J and clone size are from that table. The sample table sets out about 200,000 clones. The clonotype was recovered from a girl aged 2-10 years in good health and CMV-seropositive. V is TRBV6-6 and J is TRBJ1-4; a possible D gene is TRBD1 (6 bases). The sample consisted of PBMCs. CDR3 loop: CASRKDSGGEKLFF. The CDR3 bases are TGTGCCAGCAGGAAGGACAGTGGGGGTGAAAAACTGTTTTTT.